Below, 14 T cell receptor beta chains from the same sample are listed, as sequenced in a study of T cells after yellow fever vaccination. TCRdb reprocessed the 5' RACE reads with MiXCR, giving one entry per CDR3 protein. This sample has under 600,000 distinct CDR3 sequences, with 21% found just once. This sample comprised PBMCs, obtained more than 20 days after the first yellow fever vaccination. The receptors originated from a man younger than 30 who received the YFV17D yellow fever vaccine.

This clonotype was detected a few times. The gene calls are TRBV7-9 and TRBJ1-2; TRBD1 might be the D (5 bases). V shed 8 bases and J shed 8 bases, with 12 bases lying between them. Germline assignment: CDR1 SEHNR and CDR2 FQNEAQ (reference sequence). The CDR3 length is 11 residues. The DNA for the CDR3 is TGTGCCAGCGGGTTAGGGGAGGGCTACACCTTC. It translates to CASGLGEGYTF.

The chain has TRBV21-1 and TRBJ2-7; TRBD1 is the table's D call, not checked against the DNA. TRBV21-1 is flagged as a pseudogene. The CDR3 runs to 14 residues. This CDR3 reads CASSNRDRVYEQYV. The CDR3 coding sequence is TGTGCCAGCAGCAACCGGGACAGGGTATACGAGCAGTACGTC.

This clonotype was found a few times. The gene calls are TRBV5-1 and TRBJ1-6; TRBD1 matches 7 bases. Trimming at V came to 0 bases and at J to 7 bases, leaving 7 bases not matched to a gene. CDR3 size: 16 residues. Germline V gene data show CDR1 as SGHRS and CDR2 as YFSETQ. The CDR3 DNA is TGCGCCAGCAGCTTGGGACAGGGAGGGGCCAATTCACCCCTCCACTTT. Residues: CASSLGQGGANSPLHF.

This clonotype showed up just a few times. The chain has TRBV6-4 and TRBJ2-7; a possible D gene is TRBD1 (5 bases). Per the germline V gene, CDR1 is MRHNA and CDR2 is SNTAGT. The length of the CDR3 is 17 residues. V was pared by 0 bases and J by 3 bases, with 18 bases between. The CDR3 DNA is TGTGCCAGCAGTGACTCCCCAAGGGGCGAGTTTCGCTACGAGCAGTACTTC. This encodes CASSDSPRGEFRYEQYF.

This sequence joins TRBV7-2 and TRBJ2-3; 10 bases agree with TRBD2. The V gene end was trimmed by 5 bases and the J gene end by 4 bases; junction bases not matched to a gene: 6. Germline lookup yields CDR1 SGHTA and CDR2 FQGNSA. The length of the CDR3 is 15 residues. CDR3 bases: TGTGCCAGCAGCCCAGAAGCGGGGGGGGCAGATACGCAGTATTTT. Its protein is CASSPEAGGADTQYF. Full variable domain (remainder filled in from reference TRBV7-2 and TRBJ2-3): GAGVSQSPSNKVTEKGKDVELRCDPISGHTALYWYRQSLGQGLEFLIYFQGNSAPDKSGLPSDRFSAERTGGSVSTLTIQRTQQEDSAVYLCASSPEAGGADTQYFGPGTRLTVL.

This chain connects TRBV20-1 to TRBJ2-3, with 9 bases that match TRBD1. Germline CDR1 is DFQATT and CDR2 is SNEGSKA (reference sequence). The ends lost 6 bases at V and 5 bases at J; junction bases unmatched: 9. This CDR3 is built from 14 residues. DNA for the CDR3: TGCAGTGCGATCACAGGGGGCTGGGAAGATACGCAGTATTTT. It encodes CSAITGGWEDTQYF.

This clonotype was observed a handful of times. CDR3 region: CASSPHLGAGQETQYF. CDR3 DNA: TGTGCCAGCAGCCCTCACCTAGGGGCGGGGCAAGAGACCCAGTACTTC. The V and J genes are TRBV4-2 and TRBJ2-5; tentative D call: TRBD2 (6 bases). From germline, CDR1 is LGHNA and CDR2 YNFKEQ. The CDR3 spans 16 residues. V was pared by 4 bases and J by 2 bases, with 17 bases between.

This clonotype was seen only a few times. The J gene is TRBJ2-1, the V gene TRBV5-1; D might be TRBD1 (5 bases). V lost 4 bases, J lost 2 bases, and 13 bases lay in between. Per germline, CDR1 SGHRS and CDR2 YFSETQ. The CDR3 has 15 amino acids. CDR3 nucleotide sequence: TGCGCCAGCAGCGGAAAGGACAAGGCCTACAATGAGCAGTTCTTC. Amino acids: CASSGKDKAYNEQFF.

This chain joins TRBV12-5 and TRBJ2-5; D perhaps matches TRBD2 (7 bases). In germline, CDR1 is LGHNT, CDR2 FRNRAP. V was clipped by 3 bases and J by 5 bases, with 22 bases between them. The CDR3 loop spans 17 amino acids. The CDR3 nucleotides are TGTGCTAGTGGTTTTTTGCTCCAAGGCGGGGGCGCTGAGACCCAGTACTTC. Residues: CASGFLLQGGGAETQYF. The full variable domain, with the rest looked up from reference TRBV12-5 and TRBJ2-5, is DARVTQTPRHKVTEMGQEVTMRCQPILGHNTVFWYRQTMMQGLELLAYFRNRAPLDDSGMPKDRFSAEMPDATLATLKIQPSEPRDSAVYFCASGFLLQGGGAETQYFGPGTRLLVL.

The rearrangement joins TRBV20-1 to TRBJ2-3, with 13 positions matching TRBD2. The CDR3 runs to 18 residues. The V and J ends lost 3 bases and 0 bases, in that order; junction bases with no gene match: 9. Germline CDR1 reads DFQATT; CDR2 reads SNEGSKA (reference sequence). The CDR3 here is CSASGRTSGGLSTDTQYF. The CDR3 DNA reads TGCAGTGCTAGTGGACGGACTAGCGGGGGACTTAGCACAGATACGCAGTATTTT.

This chain uses TRBV12-3 or TRBV12-4 with TRBJ1-6; 10 bases are a match to TRBD1. The CDR3 sequence is 12 residues long. Trimming at V came to 10 bases and at J to 10 bases, leaving 4 bases not matched to a gene. The CDR3 is CATGTGASPLHF. The CDR3 DNA is TGTGCCACCGGGACAGGGGCCTCACCCCTCCACTTT.

The chain is built from TRBV9 and TRBJ1-2; the match to TRBD1 covers 11 bases. Germline loops: CDR1 SGDLS, CDR2 YYNGEE. The CDR3 is made up of 17 amino acids. The V and J ends lost 0 bases and 4 bases, in that order; junction bases with no gene match: 8. The CDR3 region is CASSVGPDRGHLYGYTF. The DNA of the CDR3 is TGTGCCAGCAGCGTAGGTCCGGACAGGGGGCATCTCTATGGCTACACCTTC.

This clonotype appeared a few times. The chain combines TRBV4-3 with TRBJ1-1; D possibly corresponds to TRBD1 (6 bases). Germline V lookup: CDR1 LGHNA, CDR2 YSLEER. The CDR3 covers 13 residues. V lost 0 bases, J lost 11 bases, and 13 bases lay in between. CDR3 sequence reads: CASSQDSGAYAFF. CDR3 sequence (DNA): TGCGCCAGCAGCCAAGACTCAGGGGCGTACGCTTTCTTT.

This clonotype was detected a few times. This chain links TRBV9 with TRBJ1-1; 7 nucleotides match TRBD1. The CDR3 extends over 16 amino acids. CDR1 SGDLS and CDR2 YYNGEE come from the germline V gene. The J segment lost 0 bases and the V segment lost 0 bases, leaving 5 bases of the junction unmatched. The CDR3 sequence: CASSVGRDRLNTEAFF. DNA for the CDR3: TGTGCCAGCAGCGTAGGGAGGGACAGACTGAACACTGAAGCTTTCTTT.